Listed below are T cell receptor beta chains from one sample, sequenced in a study of CD8 T cells in Susac syndrome. TCRdb independently ran MiXCR on the immunoSEQ multiplex PCR reads; one entry per CDR3 protein. The profile shows 130,000 or so distinct CDR3 sequences, approximately 96% of them singletons. The sequencing input was CD4+ T cells from PBMCs. These receptors came from a human donor with multiple sclerosis. Each CDR3 is given with its conserved first and last residue. D genes are given only for firm matches. Clone size is shown for a subset of rows, as once, few, many or a class of expanded clone.

-,TRBD1,TRBJ2-2,TRBV10-2,CASTSWTGDTGELFF,TGCGCCAGCACCTCATGGACAGGGGATACCGGGGAGCTGTTTTTT
-,-,TRBJ1-6,TRBV2,CASSQQDSPLHF,TGTGCCAGCAGTCAACAGGATTCACCCCTCCACTTT
-,TRBD1,TRBJ2-5,TRBV29-1,CSAVPGQGLGETQYF,TGCAGCGCGGTCCCGGGACAGGGTTTGGGAGAGACCCAGTACTTC
-,-,TRBJ2-1,TRBV12-3/TRBV12-4,CASLPAGADNEQFF,TGTGCCAGCCTTCCGGCGGGGGCGGACAATGAGCAGTTCTTC
-,-,TRBJ2-1,TRBV3-1,CASSSLNEQFF,TGTGCCAGCAGCTCGCTCAATGAGCAGTTCTTC
-,TRBD2,TRBJ2-3,TRBV12-3/TRBV12-4,CASSLGTSEATDTQYF,TGTGCCAGCAGTTTAGGGACTAGCGAAGCCACAGATACGCAGTATTTT
-,-,TRBJ2-5,TRBV18,CASSPVRQEETQYF,TGTGCCAGCTCACCCGTCAGACAGGAAGAGACCCAGTACTTC
-,-,TRBJ2-7,TRBV9,CASSAADDSAYEQYF,TGTGCCAGCAGCGCAGCCGATGACAGCGCCTACGAGCAGTACTTC
-,-,TRBJ2-2,TRBV3-1,CASSQLTGELFF,TGTGCCAGCAGTCAACTCACCGGGGAGCTGTTTTTT
-,-,TRBJ1-5,TRBV12-3/TRBV12-4,CASSFSGSGNQPQHF,TGTGCCAGCAGTTTCTCAGGGAGCGGCAATCAGCCCCAGCATTTT
-,-,TRBJ1-5,TRBV28,CASSPQLPNQPQHF,TGTGCCAGCAGCCCACAGTTACCCAATCAGCCCCAGCATTTT
once,-,TRBJ1-2,TRBV28,CASSLNTGAYGYTF,TGTGCCAGCAGCCTTAACACAGGAGCCTATGGCTACACCTTC
-,-,TRBJ1-1,TRBV9,CASRGPNTEAFF,TGTGCCAGCAGGGGTCCCAACACTGAAGCTTTCTTT
-,-,TRBJ1-6,TRBV23-1,CASSHGHYNSPLHF,TGCGCCAGCAGTCATGGACATTATAATTCACCCCTCCACTTT
-,TRBD1,TRBJ2-5,TRBV20-1,CSFVFSTGFPPGTQYF,TGCAGCTTCGTGTTCTCGACAGGGTTTCCCCCAGGGACCCAGTACTTC